One and the same sample provided the 17 T cell receptor beta chains below, sequenced in a study of blood T cell repertoires in COVID-19. Profiled with immunoSEQ multiplex PCR; TCRdb holds only in-frame clones, not every one. The profile shows tens of thousands of clones, 91% of them singletons. Sequenced material: peripheral blood. Every receptor here comes from a middle-aged man with COVID-19, enrolled during active disease.

CDR3 DNA: TGTGCCATCAGTGTTAACGGGGGGGGCACAGATACGCAGTATTTT. This translates into CAISVNGGGTDTQYF. The chain uses TRBV10-3 and TRBJ2-3; 8 bases are shared with TRBD2. Germline trimming cut 4 bases from V and 1 base from J; bases unmatched to any gene: 4. This CDR3 contains 15 residues. Germline assignment: CDR1 ENHRY and CDR2 SYGVKD.

The chain carries TRBV12-5 and TRBJ2-7, with a weak D call TRBD2 (6 bases). Trimming took off 6 bases at V and 6 bases at J, with 15 bases between the two ends. Germline V lookup: CDR1 LGHNT, CDR2 FRNRAP. The CDR3 is 13 residues long. This chain's CDR3 is CASGLSGTGEQYF. DNA for the CDR3: TGTGCTAGTGGACTATCAGGGACTGGCGAGCAGTACTTC.

This clone has a handful of counts. V usage is TRBV18 and J usage is TRBJ1-2, with a possible D match to TRBD1 (6 bases). Germline CDR1 reads KGHSH; CDR2 reads LQKENI. This CDR3 spans 14 amino acids. With 3 bases removed from V and 8 bases from J, the gap between germline ends came to 16 bases. CDR3 bases: TGTGCCAGCTCACCGGTACAGGGCAAGAGCGGCTACACCTTC. Its translation: CASSPVQGKSGYTF.

This rearrangement joins TRBV10-3 to TRBJ2-1; 14 bases are a match to TRBD2. Per germline, CDR1 ENHRY and CDR2 SYGVKD. V was pared by 5 bases and J by 8 bases, with 5 bases of the junction left unmatched. The CDR3 has 15 amino acids. CDR3 sequence (DNA): TGTGCCATCAGTCGACTAGCGGGGGGGATTGATGAGCAGTTCTTC. Protein product: CAISRLAGGIDEQFF.

The rearrangement uses TRBV2 and TRBJ2-2, with 10 bases aligning to TRBD1. The germline gives CDR1 SNHLY, CDR2 FYNNEI. The CDR3 loop spans 16 amino acids. V lost 4 bases and J lost 4; bases outside the gene matches: 6. CDR3 bases: TGTGCCAGCAGTGGGGACAGGGGATCGAGCACCGGGGAGCTGTTTTTT. Its protein is CASSGDRGSSTGELFF.

The chain joins TRBV2 to TRBJ2-7; 12 bases match TRBD1. The germline gives CDR1 SNHLY, CDR2 FYNNEI. Trimming at V came to 6 bases and at J to 9 bases, leaving 9 bases not matched to a gene. This CDR3 is 14 amino acids long. The CDR3 DNA reads as TGTGCCAGCAGGCCCGGGACAGGGGGCGCCGGGCAGTACTTC. This encodes CASRPGTGGAGQYF.

V gene TRBV28 combines with J gene TRBJ1-2; 7 nucleotides align to TRBD1. V lost 2 bases to trimming and J lost 3 bases; unmatched junction nucleotides: 6. The CDR3 runs to 15 residues. Germline loops: CDR1 MDHEN, CDR2 SYDVKM. CDR3 in DNA: TGTGCCAGCAGTTTACTCTCCGGGACAGACTATGGCTACACCTTC. Translation: CASSLLSGTDYGYTF.

Written as DNA, the CDR3 is TGTGCCAGTAGTATCGGCGGGGTTGCCACTGAAGCTTTCTTT. Its translation is CASSIGGVATEAFF. The chain uses TRBV19 and TRBJ1-1; D gene ambiguous. V dropped 3 bases and J dropped 4 bases, with 12 bases sitting between them. The CDR3 has 14 residues. Per the germline V gene, CDR1 is LNHDA and CDR2 is SQIVND (reference sequence).

This chain connects TRBV4-1 to TRBJ1-5; D is undetermined. The CDR3 loop spans 17 amino acids. From germline, CDR1 is MGHRA and CDR2 YSYEKL. V lost 3 bases to trimming and J lost 3 bases, with 18 bases between them. The CDR3 is CASSHPGGSVVNQPQHF. The CDR3 nucleotides are TGCGCCAGCAGCCACCCGGGAGGGTCGGTCGTCAATCAGCCCCAGCATTTT.

This chain links TRBV9 with TRBJ2-7; a possible D gene is TRBD2 (6 bases). This CDR3 comprises 17 residues. With 2 bases removed from V and 2 bases from J, the gap between germline ends came to 20 bases. CDR1 is SGDLS, CDR2 YYNGEE, per germline. The CDR3 protein is CASSVEDFRGRPYEQYF. The CDR3 nucleotides read TGTGCCAGCAGCGTCGAAGATTTCCGGGGGAGACCCTACGAGCAGTACTTC.

The V and J genes are TRBV19 and TRBJ2-1; D possibly corresponds to TRBD2 (6 bases). The length of the CDR3 is 13 residues. Per germline, CDR1 LNHDA and CDR2 SQIVND (reference sequence). Trimming removed 9 bases from V and 5 bases from J, with 14 bases in between. The CDR3 bases are TGTGCCAGCCGACTGGGACTGAACAATGAGCAGTTCTTC. It yields the protein CASRLGLNNEQFF.

This clone is a singleton in its sample. The rearrangement joins TRBV5-1 to TRBJ2-1; TRBD1 matches 7 bases. CDR1 and CDR2 (germline): SGHRS, YFSETQ. V gave up 7 bases and J gave up 4 bases; unmatched junction bases: 14. This CDR3 comprises 16 residues. The CDR3 is CASAPLQRQGYNEQFF. The CDR3 bases are TGCGCCAGCGCTCCGCTTCAGAGACAGGGATACAATGAGCAGTTCTTC.

V gene TRBV5-1 combines with J gene TRBJ2-3; no clear D. Germline loops: CDR1 SGHRS, CDR2 YFSETQ. The germline V and J ends were trimmed by 4 bases and 0 bases, with 12 bases remaining between them. The CDR3 is 15 amino acids. DNA for the CDR3: TGCGCCAGCAGCCCCGCCTATTCTAGCACAGATACGCAGTATTTT. Its translation is CASSPAYSSTDTQYF.

The V and J genes are TRBV5-1 and TRBJ2-7, with D tentatively TRBD2 (6 bases). Per the germline V gene, CDR1 is SGHRS and CDR2 is YFSETQ. This CDR3 is built from 14 residues. V was clipped by 4 bases and J by 6 bases, with 17 bases between them. In DNA form, the CDR3 reads TGCGCCAGCAGCCGGAGGGCTGATCGCCGCGAGCAGTACTTC. Its protein is CASSRRADRREQYF.

The chain employs TRBV6-1 and TRBJ2-2; 7 nucleotides match TRBD2. V lost 2 bases and J lost 7; bases outside the gene matches: 4. From germline, CDR1 is MNHNS and CDR2 SASEGT. This CDR3 contains 14 residues. The CDR3 region has the DNA TGTGCCAGCAGTGAACAACGGGACTACGGGGAGCTGTTTTTT. Amino acids: CASSEQRDYGELFF.

The V call is TRBV19, the J call TRBJ1-4; no firm D call. The V gene's germline CDR1 is LNHDA and CDR2 SQIVND (reference sequence). The CDR3 runs 15 residues. Trimming removed 3 bases at V and 2 bases at J, with 10 bases between. The CDR3, as DNA: TGTGCCAGTAGTATCCGGGTCGTGACTAATGAAAAACTGTTTTTT. As protein: CASSIRVVTNEKLFF.

This chain links TRBV18 with TRBJ2-6; D is unclear. Between the trimmed V and J ends, which lost 3 bases and 0 bases, there was a span of 6 bases. Germline V gene sequence: CDR1 KGHSH, CDR2 LQKENI. This CDR3 region has 15 residues. This CDR3 reads CASSPWSSGANVLTF. In DNA form, the CDR3 reads TGTGCCAGCTCACCGTGGAGCTCTGGGGCCAACGTCCTGACTTTC.